A selection of T cell receptor beta chains follows, all from one sample in a study of T cell responses to AZD1222 COVID-19 vaccine. The data were produced by immunoSEQ multiplex PCR, yet TCRdb's version contains in-frame clones alone and is incomplete. Of 120,000 to 150,000 clones in the sample, 85% to 95% are singletons; the top ten hold under 2%. Sequenced material: peripheral blood, taken on day 0 of AZD1222 vaccination. Every receptor here comes from an adult in good health. The CDR3 runs from the conserved cysteine through the conserved F or W. D genes are given only for firm matches. Expanded clones are given a class, and other clones once, few, many or no size at all.

TRBJ1-6,-,once,TRBV11-2,CASTAVGGQGNSPLHF,TGTGCCAGCACCGCTGTGGGGGGGCAAGGGAATTCACCCCTCCACTTT
TRBJ1-2,TRBD1,-,TRBV28,CASSSGTGIGNYGYTF,TGTGCCAGCAGTTCCGGGACAGGGATCGGGAACTATGGCTACACCTTC
TRBJ1-1,-,-,TRBV5-4,CASSLGAGGTEAFF,TGTGCCAGCAGCTTGGGGGCTGGGGGCACTGAAGCTTTCTTT
TRBJ1-2,-,-,TRBV11-2,CASSLQTMGGYTF,TGTGCCAGCAGCTTACAGACTATGGGTGGCTACACCTTC
TRBJ2-2,-,-,TRBV6-5,CASRYSTRGELFF,TGTGCCAGCAGGTACTCCACGCGCGGGGAGCTGTTTTTT
TRBJ2-1,-,few,TRBV30,CAWSSRLLGIKFF,TGTGCCTGGTCCAGCCGACTCCTCGGGATCAAGTTCTTC
TRBJ1-1,-,once,TRBV2,CASSDRILNTEAFF,TGTGCCAGCAGCGACAGGATCTTGAACACTGAAGCTTTCTTT
TRBJ2-7,-,-,TRBV6-5,CASTQGTYEQYF,TGTGCCAGCACTCAGGGTACCTACGAGCAGTACTTC
TRBJ2-1,TRBD2,-,TRBV4-1,CASRELANYNEQFF,TGCGCCAGCAGGGAACTAGCGAACTACAATGAGCAGTTCTTC
TRBJ1-1,-,-,TRBV9,CASSAEETTEAFF,TGTGCCAGCAGCGCGGAAGAAACCACTGAAGCTTTCTTT
TRBJ2-2,-,-,TRBV4-1,CASSPRDRTNTGELFF,TGCGCCAGCAGCCCGCGGGACCGTACGAACACCGGGGAGCTGTTTTTT
TRBJ2-1,TRBD1,-,TRBV2,CASSEDRGTKHEQFF,TGTGCCAGCAGTGAGGACAGGGGGACGAAGCATGAGCAGTTCTTC
TRBJ1-1,-,-,TRBV18,CASSPQGGGANTEAFF,TGTGCCAGCTCACCACAAGGTGGAGGGGCGAACACTGAAGCTTTCTTT
TRBJ1-3,TRBD1,-,TRBV15,CATSGRQGGSGNTIYF,TGTGCCACCAGCGGTCGACAGGGTGGCTCTGGAAACACCATATATTTT
TRBJ2-7,-,-,TRBV7-2,CASSSGPFYEQYF,TGTGCCAGCAGCTCAGGACCCTTCTACGAGCAGTACTTC
TRBJ2-7,TRBD2,-,TRBV14,CASSLAGAYSYEQYF,TGTGCCAGCAGCCTAGCGGGCGCCTACTCCTACGAGCAGTACTTC
TRBJ1-1,-,-,TRBV11-1,CASSLSAGYTEAFF,TGTGCCAGCAGCTTATCCGCGGGGTACACTGAAGCTTTCTTT
TRBJ2-2,TRBD1,-,TRBV7-8,CASRPRGGSNTGELFF,TGTGCCAGCAGACCGAGAGGGGGCTCGAACACCGGGGAGCTGTTTTTT
TRBJ2-5,-,-,TRBV2,CASALGGNKAQYF,TGTGCCAGCGCGCTTGGGGGGAACAAGGCCCAGTACTTC
TRBJ2-1,-,many,TRBV3-1/TRBV3-2,CASSQRGDHNEQFF,TGTGCCAGCAGCCAAAGGGGGGACCACAATGAGCAGTTCTTC
TRBJ2-1,-,-,TRBV9,CASSVVGITSRDEQFF,TGTGCCAGCAGCGTAGTCGGGATCACGAGTCGGGATGAGCAGTTCTTC
TRBJ2-5,-,-,TRBV2,CASRIRDFQETQYF,TGTGCCAGCAGGATCCGGGACTTTCAAGAGACCCAGTACTTC
TRBJ1-4,-,-,TRBV12-5,CASGFYAGEKLFF,TGTGCTAGTGGTTTTTATGCAGGGGAAAAACTGTTTTTT
TRBJ2-3,-,-,TRBV19,CASSPSPKRPAPNLTDTQYF,TGTGCCAGTAGTCCGAGTCCCAAGCGGCCGGCCCCAAATCTCACAGATACGCAGTATTTT
TRBJ2-5,TRBD2,-,TRBV5-1,CASSQTSAETQYF,TGCGCCAGCAGCCAGACTAGCGCGGAGACCCAGTACTTC
TRBJ1-1,-,-,TRBV3-1/TRBV3-2,CASSQAAGGWTEAFF,TGTGCCAGCAGCCAAGCCGCCGGGGGATGGACTGAAGCTTTCTTT
TRBJ1-3,-,once,TRBV7-6,CASSLVPGSGNTIYF,TGTGCCAGCAGCCTGGTACCGGGCTCTGGAAACACCATATATTTT
TRBJ1-5,TRBD1,-,TRBV19,CASSRQGRARGGQPQHF,TGTGCCAGTAGTAGACAGGGGAGGGCAAGGGGTGGTCAGCCCCAGCATTTT
TRBJ2-2,-,-,TRBV25-1,CASLKPGHTSNTGELFF,TGTGCCAGCCTCAAACCGGGACACACCTCGAACACCGGGGAGCTGTTTTTT